This T cell receptor beta chain derives from a study of prognosis after radiotherapy for stage I lung cancer. About the study: Non-small cell lung cancer patients were all deemed medically inoperable. Study findings and constraints: Unique TCR clones declined after stereotactic body radiation therapy, from a median around 9,500 to 6,500.

A word on this clonotype: Its cognate antigen is unknown.

By two-round multiplex PCR, the TCR beta CDR3 was amplified from genomic DNA. With primers specific to each TRBV and TRBJ gene, the first-round PCR was performed. TCRdb ran MiXCR on the multiplex PCR reads and lists one entry per CDR3 protein. Here the sample spans roughly 20,000 distinct CDR3 sequences, roughly 45% being singletons. The sample was PBMCs, taken before or after stereotactic body radiation therapy (not recorded which). This sequence was found in a donor aged 50 or older with non-small cell lung cancer.

CDR3 nucleotides: TGTGCCAGCAGTTTTAGCGGGTCTACCGGGGAGCTGTTTTTT. This encodes CASSFSGSTGELFF. This rearrangement joins TRBV6-2 or TRBV6-3 to TRBJ2-2; 7 bases match TRBD2. The ends lost 4 bases at V and 5 bases at J; junction bases unmatched: 4. Germline-derived CDR1 and CDR2 are MNHEY and SVGEGT. The CDR3 length is 14 residues.